Listed below are T cell receptor beta chains from one sample, sequenced in a study of PD-L1 blockade in urothelial cancer. Profiling relied on immunoSEQ multiplex PCR, and the TCRdb table lists in-frame clones only, not all of them. In the table there are 50,000 to 55,000 clones, 88% of which are singletons. Here the sequenced sample was PBMCs, taken around atezolizumab (anti-PD-L1) treatment. The receptors here all came from a man aged 55 to 69 with urothelial cancer. Each CDR3 is given without its conserved first and last residue.

v_gene: TRBV5-1
j_gene: TRBJ1-3
CDR3aa: ASSSTGPPTSGNTIY

v_gene: TRBV4-3
j_gene: TRBJ1-3
CDR3aa: ASSQGLGAGNTIY

v_gene: TRBV9
j_gene: TRBJ2-7
CDR3aa: ASSVGQGTYEQY

v_gene: TRBV7-9
j_gene: TRBJ1-1
CDR3aa: ASSLGRRLGAGGTEAF

v_gene: TRBV6-5
j_gene: TRBJ1-4
CDR3aa: ASRGQGGEKLF

v_gene: TRBV19
j_gene: TRBJ2-5
CDR3aa: ASSTGWAETQY

v_gene: TRBV28
j_gene: TRBJ1-1
CDR3aa: ASRRGGLNTEAF

v_gene: TRBV7-3
j_gene: TRBJ1-1
CDR3aa: ASSAAGGTEAF

v_gene: TRBV5-1
j_gene: TRBJ1-4
CDR3aa: ARRWTGKGNEKLF

v_gene: TRBV6-5
j_gene: TRBJ1-1
CDR3aa: ASSYRSGVRNTEAF

v_gene: TRBV6-1
j_gene: TRBJ2-7
CDR3aa: ASIPAGGPYEQY

v_gene: TRBV6-1
j_gene: TRBJ1-2
CDR3aa: ASSETFTGHLKGYT

v_gene: TRBV7-3
j_gene: TRBJ2-1
CDR3aa: ASSPTGARTNEQF

v_gene: TRBV4-1
j_gene: TRBJ2-7
CDR3aa: ASSQAQGAIYEQY

v_gene: TRBV9
j_gene: TRBJ2-7
CDR3aa: ASSVGLEGIQYEQY

v_gene: TRBV6-5
j_gene: TRBJ2-5
CDR3aa: ASTNGETQY

v_gene: TRBV19
j_gene: TRBJ2-7
CDR3aa: ASSIDVTGGSYEQY

v_gene: TRBV5-5
j_gene: TRBJ2-5
CDR3aa: ASSSTGTAYQETQY